The 15 T cell receptor beta chains presented below share a single source sample, sequenced in a study of cytomegalovirus exposure and HLA in healthy donors. Primers: 60 Vbeta forward and 13 Jbeta reverse. The assay was immunoSEQ multiplex PCR, and TCRdb's table has in-frame clones only and misses some. The data show about 180,000 clones, roughly 80% seen once. Sample: PBMCs. All receptors derive from a man aged 60 to 75 in good health and CMV-seronegative.

The V and J genes are TRBV4-1 and TRBJ1-5, with 10 bases identical to TRBD1. There are 17 residues in the CDR3. CDR1 and CDR2 (germline): MGHRA, YSYEKL. J gave up 4 bases and V 1 base, and 7 bases lay outside the gene matches. CDR3 region: CASSQAAPGQGNQPQHF. The CDR3, as DNA: TGCGCCAGCAGCCAAGCCGCCCCGGGACAGGGGAATCAGCCCCAGCATTTT.

The V gene is TRBV21-1, the J gene TRBJ2-7; the table's D gene call, TRBD2, was not cross checked with the DNA. TRBV21-1 is reported as a pseudogene. The length of the CDR3 is 17 residues. In DNA form, the CDR3 reads TGTGCCAGCAGCAAAAATTGGGACTATCATAGCTCCTACGAGCAGTACTTC. Amino acids: CASSKNWDYHSSYEQYF.

This chain uses TRBV28 with TRBJ2-7; unclear D gene. Trimming shortened V by 5 bases and J by 4 bases, and 24 bases separated the two germline ends. Germline CDR1 and CDR2: MDHEN and SYDVKM. The CDR3 is made up of 17 amino acids. The CDR3 DNA is TGTGCCAGCAGTATCCCCGAAGTCGGTTCTTTGCCGTACGAGCAGTACTTC. Translating gives CASSIPEVGSLPYEQYF.

Details on this clone: Germline and junction disagree at one end, which may indicate a read error. The V and J genes are TRBV18 and TRBJ1-1; TRBD1 aligns across 7 bases. From germline, CDR1 is KGHSH and CDR2 LQKENI. The CDR3 spans 15 residues. The CDR3 nucleotides read TGTGCCAGCCCACCACCCGGTCCAGGGGGCACTGAAGCTTTCTTT. This translates into CASPPPGPGGTEAFF.

The gene calls are TRBV13 and TRBJ2-5; 11 nucleotides line up with TRBD2. Germline values: CDR1 PRHDT, CDR2 FYEKMQ (reference sequence). The CDR3 has 16 residues. The V gene end was trimmed by 5 bases and the J gene end by 2 bases; junction bases not matched to a gene: 7. CDR3 in amino acids: CASSLGLAALQETQYF. CDR3 nucleotide sequence: TGTGCCAGCAGCCTGGGACTAGCGGCCCTACAAGAGACCCAGTACTTC.

The chain combines TRBV28 with TRBJ2-7, with 12 bases lining up with TRBD2. This CDR3 has 19 amino acids. V was clipped by 2 bases and J by 0 bases; unmatched bases: 11. Germline loops: CDR1 MDHEN, CDR2 SYDVKM. CDR3 sequence (DNA): TGTGCCAGCAGTTTAGTCCCAGAGGGACTAGCGGGTCGCTCCTACGAGCAGTACTTC. This codes for CASSLVPEGLAGRSYEQYF.

This chain joins TRBV28 and TRBJ1-2, with 9 bases identical to TRBD1. V shed 6 bases and J 8 bases; nucleotides not matched to a gene: 7. Germline CDR1 reads MDHEN; CDR2 reads SYDVKM. The length of the CDR3 is 13 residues. CDR3 nucleotide sequence: TGTGCCAGCAGGCTACAGGGGGCTGAAGGCTACACCTTC. Amino acid sequence: CASRLQGAEGYTF.

The gene calls are TRBV18 and TRBJ2-3; D not resolved. The CDR3 extends over 18 amino acids. V dropped 3 bases and J dropped 0 bases, with 19 bases sitting between them. Looked up from germline, CDR1 is KGHSH and CDR2 is LQKENI. This CDR3 reads CASSPRVHAPTSTDTQYF. The CDR3 coding sequence is TGTGCCAGCTCACCCCGGGTCCACGCGCCTACTAGCACAGATACGCAGTATTTT.

V and J are TRBV6-5 and TRBJ2-3, with 8 nucleotides matching TRBD2. V was pared by 1 base and J by 1 base, with 4 bases of the junction left unmatched. CDR3 length: 16 residues. Germline loops: CDR1 MNHEY, CDR2 SVGAGI. CDR3 residues: CASSYLRAGGTDTQYF. CDR3 sequence (DNA): TGTGCCAGCAGTTACTTGCGAGCGGGAGGCACAGATACGCAGTATTTT.

V gene TRBV6-5 combines with J gene TRBJ1-5; TRBD1 aligns across 7 bases. The CDR3 spans 15 residues. Germline CDR1 MNHEY, CDR2 SVGAGI. V dropped 4 bases and J dropped 3; count of bases not matched to a gene: 6. The CDR3 DNA reads TGTGCCAGCAGTTCGCGACAGGGTGTCAATCAGCCCCAGCATTTT. It specifies CASSSRQGVNQPQHF.

Here the CDR3 DNA reads TGTGCCACCAGCAGAGATGAGGGGGCTTGGTTGGGCACTGAAGCTTTCTTT. Encoded protein: CATSRDEGAWLGTEAFF. This rearrangement joins TRBV15 to TRBJ1-1; 7 positions agree with TRBD1. Trimming at V came to 0 bases and at J to 4 bases, leaving 11 bases not matched to a gene. Germline assignment: CDR1 LNHNV and CDR2 YYDKDF (reference sequence). The CDR3 sequence is 17 residues long.

The chain carries TRBV7-9 and TRBJ1-6, with 9 nucleotides matching TRBD1. The CDR3 spans 15 residues. Germline assignment: CDR1 SEHNR and CDR2 FQNEAQ (reference sequence). V lost 1 base, J lost 7 bases, and 2 bases stayed unmatched. The chain's CDR3 is CASSLGGQGNSPLHF. The CDR3, as DNA: TGTGCCAGCAGCTTAGGTGGACAGGGGAATTCACCCCTCCACTTT.

The CDR3 DNA reads TGTGCCAGCAGCTTAACCGTCAGCGGGGAGCTGTTTTTT. It is translated as CASSLTVSGELFF. This chain joins TRBV7-3 and TRBJ2-2; D is ambiguous. CDR1 is SGHTA, CDR2 FQGTGA, per germline. Trimming removed 0 bases from V and 7 bases from J, with 6 bases in between. There are 13 residues in the CDR3.

The chain employs TRBV6-5 and TRBJ1-6; D gene uncertain. Deletions cut 8 bases from V and 2 bases from J, with 10 bases between. Germline CDR1 is MNHEY and CDR2 is SVGAGI. This CDR3 spans 14 amino acids. CDR3 nucleotide sequence: TGTGCCAGCGGCCCTTCAGCCTATAATTCACCCCTCCACTTT. Amino acid sequence: CASGPSAYNSPLHF.

This chain links TRBV7-2 with TRBJ2-2; TRBD1 matches 7 bases. From germline, CDR1 is SGHTA and CDR2 FQGNSA. The CDR3 sequence is 15 residues long. The J segment lost 2 bases and the V segment lost 4 bases, leaving 4 bases of the junction unmatched. The CDR3 loop reads CASSSQGINTGELFF. The DNA of the CDR3 is TGTGCCAGCAGCTCACAGGGGATCAACACCGGGGAGCTGTTTTTT.